The 24 T cell receptor beta chains listed next were all sequenced from one sample in a study of patients and donors after allogeneic stem cell transplantation. TCRdb reanalysed the RT-PCR reads using MiXCR and keeps one entry per CDR3 protein. This table holds nearly 20,000 distinct CDR3 sequences, about 5% found once. Sequenced input: blood, either unsorted or a sorted T cell fraction (not recorded which). The receptors derive from a human donor who was either an allogeneic HSCT recipient or a stem cell or donor lymphocyte infusion donor (not recorded which). It is not recorded whose cells these are; they may come from a transplant donor.

This clonotype was seen repeatedly, ten times or more. This sequence joins TRBV25-1 and TRBJ2-1, with a possible D match to TRBD1 (5 bases). V lost 4 bases and J lost 4, with 23 bases in between. Germline loops: CDR1 MGHDK, CDR2 SYGVNS. This CDR3 is built from 18 residues. The CDR3 loop is CASSGSQHSVGRYNEQFF. DNA of the CDR3: TGTGCCAGCAGTGGTTCCCAACACTCAGTGGGGCGGTACAATGAGCAGTTCTTC.

This clonotype was counted ten times or more. The CDR3 DNA reads TGTGCCAGCAGAAGGGCATCGTACGATGAGCAGTTCTTC. This translates into CASRRASYDEQFF. The rearrangement joins TRBV5-4 to TRBJ2-1; the D is unclear. With 5 bases removed from V and 8 bases from J, the gap between germline ends came to 14 bases. The CDR3 loop spans 13 amino acids. Germline CDR1 SGHNT, CDR2 YYREEE (reference sequence).

Concerning this clonotype itself: A much larger clone lies a single base off, so this may be a read error. V and J are TRBV10-1 and TRBJ1-1, with D possibly TRBD1 on 6 matching bases. The ends were cut back, 5 bases at V and 10 bases at J, with 17 bases in the middle. This CDR3 region has 13 residues. Germline assignment: CDR1 WNHNN and CDR2 SYGVQD (reference sequence). In DNA, the CDR3 is TGCGCCAGCAGTTTCAACAGGGAAGGTGTAGCTTTCTTT. Translating it yields CASSFNREGVAFF.

This clonotype was seen at least ten times. The chain has TRBV6-1 and TRBJ2-7; 8 bases line up with TRBD1. Trimming at V came to 6 bases and at J to 4 bases, leaving 8 bases not matched to a gene. The CDR3 is 14 amino acids. CDR1 MNHNS and CDR2 SASEGT come from the germline V gene. The CDR3 nucleotides are TGTGCCAGCAGCCTCCACCAGGGGGCGTACGAGCAGTACTTC. Its protein product is CASSLHQGAYEQYF.

In this sample, this clonotype turned up many times. The V call is TRBV6-5, the J call TRBJ1-5; D is perhaps TRBD1 (6 bases). The germline CDR1 and CDR2 sequences are MNHEY and SVGAGI. The CDR3 contains 15 residues. V shed 4 bases and J shed 6 bases, with 16 bases lying between them. In DNA, the CDR3 is TGTGCCAGCAGTTTGGTCAGGGGAGGGAGTCAGCCCCAGCATTTT. This translates into CASSLVRGGSQPQHF.

The chain links TRBV21-1 to TRBJ1-2. TRBV21-1 is recorded as a pseudogene. This CDR3 contains 16 residues. The CDR3 DNA reads TGTGCCAGCAGCAAAGCGCTTTCGGTTCGCCATTTGGGCTACACCTTC. It is translated as CASSKALSVRHLGYTF.

To note about this clonotype: One end of the junction fails to match germline, which may point to a read error. The chain combines TRBV7-7 with TRBJ1-5; D gene uncertain. CDR3 length equals 14 residues. CDR1 is SSHAT and CDR2 is FNYEAQ in the germline V gene (reference sequence). The CDR3 is CASSLLSSNQPQHF. In nucleotides, the CDR3 is TGTGCTAGCAGCTTACTATCTAGCAATCAGCCCCAGCATTTT.

The chain carries TRBV19 and TRBJ2-7, with 11 bases matching TRBD2. V lost 4 bases and J lost 0; bases outside the gene matches: 5. CDR1 and CDR2 from the germline V gene are LNHDA and SQIVND (reference sequence). This CDR3 is 16 amino acids long. The CDR3 DNA reads as TGTGCCAGTAGTACGACGGGACTAGCGGTCTCCTACGAGCAGTACTTC. It yields the protein CASSTTGLAVSYEQYF.

This chain links TRBV28 with TRBJ2-7; no clear D. The CDR3 is 13 residues long. The V and J ends lost 7 bases and 0 bases respectively, with 10 bases between them. From germline, CDR1 is MDHEN and CDR2 SYDVKM. The CDR3 DNA reads TGTGCCAGCAAACGACCGAACTCCTACGAGCAGTACTTC. This gives the protein CASKRPNSYEQYF.

This clonotype was detected a few times. The V and J genes are TRBV7-9 and TRBJ1-2; D uncertain. The CDR3 consists of 14 residues. Trimming removed 5 bases at V and 1 base at J, with 11 bases between. Per germline, CDR1 SEHNR and CDR2 FQNEAQ (reference sequence). CDR3 in amino acids: CASSAIFGNYGYTF. In DNA, the CDR3 is TGTGCCAGCAGCGCGATCTTCGGTAACTATGGCTACACCTTC. Full variable domain (missing parts from reference TRBV7-9 and TRBJ1-2): DTGVSQNPRHKITKRGQNVTFRCDPISEHNRLYWYRQTLGQGPEFLTYFQNEAQLEKSRLLSDRFSAERPKGSFSTLEIQRTEQGDSAMYLCASSAIFGNYGYTFGSGTRLTVV.

This clonotype was counted ten times or more. This sequence joins TRBV7-2 and TRBJ2-1, with TRBD2 matching 10 bases. Germline CDR1 reads SGHTA; CDR2 reads FQGNSA. The CDR3 length is 17 residues. V was pared by 5 bases and J by 6 bases, with 13 bases of the junction left unmatched. DNA for the CDR3: TGTGCCAGCAGCCCCCTAGTGGGTAGCGGGAGGTCCAATGAGCAGTTCTTC. It yields the protein CASSPLVGSGRSNEQFF.

V usage is TRBV7-9 and J usage is TRBJ1-4; D is uncertain. The CDR3 is 13 residues long. The germline gives CDR1 SEHNR, CDR2 FQNEAQ (reference sequence). V was shortened by 0 bases and J by 5 bases, with 4 bases between the two germline ends. CDR3 DNA sequence: TGTGCCAGCAGCTTAGCGATGAATGAAAAACTGTTTTTT. This translates into CASSLAMNEKLFF.

This clonotype has a count of ten or more. This chain links TRBV5-8 with TRBJ2-5; 7 nucleotides agree with TRBD1. The junction had 4 bases not matched to a gene; V was cut back by 4 bases and J by 1 base. Germline V CDR1 and CDR2: SGHTS, YDEGEE. The CDR3 is made up of 14 amino acids. The CDR3: CASSPRTGQETQYF. The CDR3 nucleotides read TGTGCCAGCAGCCCCCGGACAGGCCAAGAGACCCAGTACTTC.

This clonotype was observed at least ten times. The rearrangement joins TRBV20-1 to TRBJ2-7, with a possible D match to TRBD1 (6 bases). The CDR3 runs 14 residues. The V gene lost 2 bases and the J gene lost 6 bases, with 17 bases spanning the gap. Germline assignment: CDR1 DFQATT and CDR2 SNEGSKA (reference sequence). DNA of the CDR3: TGCAGTGCTAGATCAACAGGGTCCTCGGGCGAGCAGTACTTC. Translated, it gives CSARSTGSSGEQYF.

This clonotype has ten or more counts. The V gene is TRBV25-1, the J gene TRBJ1-1; no firm D call. The CDR3 is 13 amino acids. Per the germline V gene, CDR1 is MGHDK and CDR2 is SYGVNS. Trimming left V 3 bases short and J 6 bases short, with 11 bases between. The CDR3 reads CASSDGSYAEAFF. DNA for the CDR3: TGTGCCAGCAGTGACGGGTCGTACGCTGAAGCTTTCTTT.

This clonotype is medium-sized. V gene TRBV28 combines with J gene TRBJ1-2, with no clear D. CDR3 size: 12 residues. With 5 bases removed from V and 4 bases from J, the gap between germline ends came to 8 bases. CDR1 MDHEN and CDR2 SYDVKM come from the germline V gene. The CDR3 here is CASSRGSYGYTF. The CDR3 DNA sequence: TGTGCCAGCAGTCGGGGTTCCTATGGCTACACCTTC.

The chain uses TRBV21-1 and TRBJ2-5. TRBV21-1 is assigned pseudogene status. CDR3 size: 14 residues. CDR3 sequence: CASSKEVGQETQYF. The CDR3 coding sequence is TGTGCCAGCAGCAAAGAGGTGGGCCAAGAGACCCAGTACTTC.

In this sample, this clonotype turned up many times. The J gene is TRBJ1-1, the V gene TRBV11-2, with a possible D match to TRBD1 (5 bases). V was cut by 1 base and J by 7 bases, with 7 bases left in between. CDR1 is SGHAT, CDR2 FQNNGV, per germline. The CDR3 is 12 amino acids. The CDR3 bases are TGTGCCAGCAGCTTAGCGGGGGTTGAAGCTTTCTTT. Its protein product is CASSLAGVEAFF.

This clonotype was recorded at least ten times. The chain joins TRBV5-1 to TRBJ1-2; D is possibly TRBD1 (5 bases). The CDR3 covers 13 residues. Germline-derived CDR1 and CDR2 are SGHRS and YFSETQ. Between the trimmed V and J ends, which lost 4 bases and 6 bases, there was a span of 13 bases. DNA of the CDR3: TGCGCCAGCAGCCCCACAACGGGGGATGGCTACACCTTC. As protein: CASSPTTGDGYTF.

This clonotype was counted a few times. The rearrangement joins TRBV5-1 to TRBJ1-2; TRBD1 matches 7 bases. CDR1 is SGHRS, CDR2 YFSETQ, per germline. The ends lost 1 base at V and 2 bases at J; junction bases unmatched: 2. The CDR3 is 14 residues long. The CDR3 DNA sequence: TGCGCCAGCAGCTTGTCGGACAGGAACTATGGCTACACCTTC. It yields the protein CASSLSDRNYGYTF.

This clonotype was seen ten or more times. The chain recombines TRBV6-1 with TRBJ1-3, with 7 positions matching TRBD1. The trim removed 5 bases at V and 2 bases at J, leaving 3 bases unmatched. From germline, CDR1 is MNHNS and CDR2 SASEGT. This CDR3 has 14 residues. The CDR3 here is CASSKQGTGNTIYF. DNA for the CDR3: TGTGCCAGCAGTAAACAGGGGACTGGAAACACCATATATTTT.

This clonotype was found many times. V gene TRBV6-4 combines with J gene TRBJ1-2, with D hard to call. CDR3 length: 16 amino acids. Germline CDR1 and CDR2: MRHNA and SNTAGT. V gave up 0 bases and J gave up 8 bases, with 19 bases separating them. The CDR3 nucleotides are TGTGCCAGCAGTGACTCGGGTTGGTCGGATATTCGGGGCTACACCTTC. Amino acids: CASSDSGWSDIRGYTF.

Ten or more counts support this clonotype. The genes are TRBV5-1 and TRBJ2-5; possible D gene TRBD2, 6 bases. Germline-derived CDR1 and CDR2 are SGHRS and YFSETQ. The CDR3 covers 14 residues. Trimming shortened V by 4 bases and J by 1 base, and 11 bases separated the two germline ends. The CDR3 loop reads CASSPGTPQETQYF. Written as DNA, the CDR3 is TGCGCCAGCAGCCCCGGGACTCCCCAAGAGACCCAGTACTTC.

This clonotype was seen repeatedly, ten times or more. The J gene is TRBJ2-7, the V gene TRBV25-1; 7 positions match TRBD2. The CDR3 consists of 13 residues. The trim removed 3 bases at V and 6 bases at J, leaving 5 bases unmatched. Germline loops: CDR1 MGHDK, CDR2 SYGVNS. CDR3 in amino acids: CASSDVGRGEQYF. The CDR3 nucleotides read TGTGCCAGCAGTGATGTGGGGAGGGGCGAGCAGTACTTC.